The 25 T cell receptor beta chains listed next were all sequenced from one sample in a study of blood T cells in healthy people across ages. Alongside a J-beta primer mix, a sample-barcoded 5' primer served in a second PCR lasting roughly 6 to 11 cycles. Each CDR3 protein is one row after TCRdb ran MiXCR on the 5' RACE reads. Of about 560,000 distinct CDR3 sequences in the sample, about 25% were seen once. These data also featured in a second study, about T cells of mothers and their children.

Sequencing used blood. Receptors originate from a boy between 2 and 10 years old in good health.

This chain links TRBV20-1 with TRBJ2-1; D is uncertain. Germline loops: CDR1 DFQATT, CDR2 SNEGSKA (reference sequence). Trimming pared 5 bases from V and 0 bases from J, leaving 20 bases between. The CDR3 contains 17 residues. The CDR3 DNA reads TGCAGTGCTCCTAGTCCCCTACGGCTAAGCTCCTACAATGAGCAGTTCTTC. Encoded protein: CSAPSPLRLSSYNEQFF.

In this sample, this clonotype turned up a few times. V usage is TRBV9 and J usage is TRBJ2-1; TRBD1 is a possible D gene (5 bases). This CDR3 contains 17 residues. CDR1 and CDR2 (germline): SGDLS, YYNGEE. Trimming cost V 3 bases and J 0 bases, with 16 bases left between them. CDR3 nucleotide sequence: TGTGCCAGCAGCGAAGGGGTTCTTCCCCACTCCTACAATGAGCAGTTCTTC. It encodes CASSEGVLPHSYNEQFF.

The V call is TRBV4-1, the J call TRBJ2-5; a weak D match, TRBD2 (6 bases). The CDR3 loop spans 16 amino acids. CDR1 and CDR2 from the germline V gene are MGHRA and YSYEKL. The germline V and J ends were trimmed by 4 bases and 5 bases, with 20 bases remaining between them. The CDR3 reads CASSRSIAALRETQYF. The CDR3 region has the DNA TGCGCCAGCAGCCGCAGTATAGCGGCCTTGAGGGAGACCCAGTACTTC.

V gene TRBV6-5 combines with J gene TRBJ2-7; TRBD2 might be the D (6 bases). The CDR3 length is 18 residues. The V and J ends lost 2 bases and 3 bases respectively, with 23 bases between them. Germline CDR1 is MNHEY and CDR2 is SVGAGI. The CDR3 DNA is TGTGCCAGCAGTTACCGAATGATTAGGGACGGGGGAATCTACGAGCAGTACTTC. Its translation is CASSYRMIRDGGIYEQYF.

This clonotype was found once. The junction differs from germline at one of its ends, possibly a read error. This chain connects TRBV30 to TRBJ1-1; perhaps TRBD1 as D (5 bases). The germline V gene encodes CDR1 GTSNPN and CDR2 SVGIG (reference sequence). The length of the CDR3 is 11 residues. The CDR3 is CAWMAQGEAFF. The CDR3 nucleotides read TGCGCCTGGATGGCCCAGGGTGAAGCTTTCTTT.

The chain employs TRBV12-3 or TRBV12-4 and TRBJ2-5, with unresolved D. The CDR3 loop spans 14 amino acids. The V and J ends lost 3 bases and 5 bases respectively, with 13 bases between them. Written as DNA, the CDR3 is TGTGCCAGCAGTTTCCCCAGGCAACTGGAGACCCAGTACTTC. Encoded protein: CASSFPRQLETQYF.

This clonotype has a handful of counts. The rearrangement links TRBV5-1 to TRBJ1-2, with TRBD1 as a possible D gene (5 bases). Germline CDR1 is SGHRS and CDR2 is YFSETQ. Trimming removed 4 bases at V and 4 bases at J, with 29 bases between. The CDR3 runs to 19 residues. Written as DNA, the CDR3 is TGCGCCAGCAGCCCACACCTTAGGTCAGGCAGGGTTGGGGTCTATGGCTACACCTTC. Residues: CASSPHLRSGRVGVYGYTF. The variable domain in full, with the rest retrieved from reference TRBV5-1 and TRBJ1-2, is KAGVTQTPRYLIKTRGQQVTLSCSPISGHRSVSWYQQTPGQGLQFLFEYFSETQRNKGNFPGRFSGRQFSNSRSEMNVSTLELGDSALYLCASSPHLRSGRVGVYGYTFGSGTRLTVV.

This clonotype has only a few counts. The gene calls are TRBV29-1 and TRBJ1-1, with a possible D match to TRBD1 (5 bases). The germline V gene has CDR1 SQVTM and CDR2 ANQGSEA. The CDR3 has 12 residues. Deletions cut 6 bases from V and 2 bases from J, with 10 bases between. The CDR3 spells CSVYQGNTEAFF. The CDR3, as DNA: TGCAGCGTCTACCAGGGAAACACTGAAGCTTTCTTT.

This chain connects TRBV5-1 to TRBJ1-5; D remains ambiguous. V shed 0 bases and J shed 7 bases, with 14 bases lying between them. CDR1 is SGHRS, CDR2 YFSETQ, per germline. The CDR3 is 15 amino acids. The CDR3 DNA is TGCGCCAGCAGCTTGGCCGGGGTAGGCGGGCAGCCCCAGCATTTT. This sequence encodes CASSLAGVGGQPQHF.

This chain uses TRBV14 with TRBJ2-5; perhaps TRBD1 as D (6 bases). Trimming took off 3 bases at V and 3 bases at J, with 11 bases between the two ends. Germline CDR1 and CDR2: SGHDN and FVKESK. The CDR3 loop spans 14 amino acids. The chain's CDR3 is CASSQSQGKETQYF. DNA for the CDR3: TGTGCCAGCAGCCAGTCACAGGGTAAAGAGACCCAGTACTTC.

This clonotype was counted between two and nine times. CDR3 sequence reads: CASSETRQGLNIQYF. The CDR3 DNA follows: TGTGCCAGCAGCGAAACGAGACAGGGATTAAACATTCAGTACTTC. The chain links TRBV7-2 to TRBJ2-4, with 7 bases that match TRBD1. CDR1 and CDR2 (germline): SGHTA, FQGNSA. The CDR3 is made up of 15 amino acids. V shed 5 bases, J shed 6 bases, and the junction held 10 bases outside the gene matches.

This clonotype was seen more than once but under ten times. A much bigger clone sits one base away, suggesting this may be a read error. V gene TRBV7-9 combines with J gene TRBJ2-6; no clear D. Germline V CDR1 and CDR2: SEHNR, FQNEAQ (reference sequence). Trimming cost V 6 bases and J 2 bases, with 5 bases left between them. The CDR3 consists of 13 residues. CDR3 coding DNA: TGTGCCAGCAGGGACGCTGGGGCCAACGTCCTGACTTTC. This encodes CASRDAGANVLTF.

This clonotype was detected only a few times. This chain connects TRBV15 to TRBJ2-5; TRBD2 aligns across 14 bases. The J call may be mistaken, given a closer DNA end match to TRBJ2-7. There are 18 residues in the CDR3. Germline assignment: CDR1 LNHNV and CDR2 YYDKDF (reference sequence). The CDR3 reads CATSSAPGLAGGYYEQYF. The CDR3 bases are TGTGCCACCAGCAGCGCACCAGGACTAGCGGGGGGCTACTACGAGCAGTACTTC.

This rearrangement joins TRBV10-3 to TRBJ2-1; 8 bases are a match to TRBD2. Matching the DNA end better, TRBJ2-7 makes the J call doubtful. This CDR3 has 13 amino acids. The V gene's germline CDR1 is ENHRY and CDR2 SYGVKD. CDR3 residues: CATNSGTGWEQYF. The CDR3 bases are TGTGCCACCAATAGCGGGACCGGATGGGAGCAGTACTTC.

V usage is TRBV30 and J usage is TRBJ1-1, with 7 bases aligning to TRBD1. The J segment lost 1 base and the V segment lost 0 bases, leaving 2 bases of the junction unmatched. Germline values: CDR1 GTSNPN, CDR2 SVGIG (reference sequence). This CDR3 is built from 14 residues. This CDR3 is CAWSVRGPNTEAFF. The CDR3 coding sequence is TGTGCCTGGAGTGTAAGGGGGCCGAACACTGAAGCTTTCTTT.

Comments on this clonotype: The germline gene is not matched at one end of the junction; a read error may be the cause. The chain is built from TRBV5-1 and TRBJ2-1; D is possibly TRBD2 (5 bases). The CDR3 extends over 16 amino acids. Germline values: CDR1 SGHRS, CDR2 YFSETQ. CDR3 protein: CASSLEAGSSYNEQFF. For the CDR3, the DNA is TGTGCCAGCAGTTTAGAGGCGGGTAGCTCCTACAATGAGCAGTTCTTC. Combining the CDR3 with reference TRBV5-1 and TRBJ2-1 gives the whole variable domain KAGVTQTPRYLIKTRGQQVTLSCSPISGHRSVSWYQQTPGQGLQFLFEYFSETQRNKGNFPGRFSGRQFSNSRSEMNVSTLELGDSALYLCASSLEAGSSYNEQFFGPGTRLTVL.

This clonotype was detected ten times or more. The chain joins TRBV20-1 to TRBJ2-1, with TRBD1 as a possible D gene (5 bases). The CDR3 contains 15 residues. Germline CDR1 reads DFQATT; CDR2 reads SNEGSKA (reference sequence). The germline V and J ends were trimmed by 3 bases and 0 bases, with 12 bases remaining between them. The CDR3 sequence: CSARGLGVSYNEQFF. In DNA, the CDR3 is TGCAGTGCTAGGGGGTTAGGGGTCTCCTACAATGAGCAGTTCTTC.

This clonotype was detected a few times. The V gene is TRBV12-3 or TRBV12-4, the J gene TRBJ2-1, with 12 bases lining up with TRBD2. This CDR3 is built from 14 residues. J gave up 7 bases and V 6 bases, and 4 bases lay outside the gene matches. DNA of the CDR3: TGTGCCAGCAGGGGGACTAGCGGGCGAAATGAGCAGTTCTTC. Translating it yields CASRGTSGRNEQFF.

This chain uses TRBV12-3 or TRBV12-4 with TRBJ2-5; 8 nucleotides agree with TRBD2. The length of the CDR3 is 14 residues. V shed 6 bases, J shed 5 bases, and the junction held 8 bases outside the gene matches. DNA of the CDR3: TGTGCCAGCAGGACCGCCGGGGGGGAGGAGACCCAGTACTTC. This sequence encodes CASRTAGGEETQYF.

This chain joins TRBV5-1 and TRBJ1-3; the D gene is possibly TRBD1 (6 bases). V lost 0 bases, J lost 0 bases, and 10 bases lay in between. The CDR3 totals 16 residues. The germline CDR1 and CDR2 sequences are SGHRS and YFSETQ. The CDR3 here is CASSLAGQLSGNTIYF. In DNA, the CDR3 is TGCGCCAGCAGCTTGGCCGGACAGCTCTCTGGAAACACCATATATTTT. The full variable domain, with the rest looked up from reference TRBV5-1 and TRBJ1-3, is KAGVTQTPRYLIKTRGQQVTLSCSPISGHRSVSWYQQTPGQGLQFLFEYFSETQRNKGNFPGRFSGRQFSNSRSEMNVSTLELGDSALYLCASSLAGQLSGNTIYFGEGSWLTVV.

V gene TRBV11-2 combines with J gene TRBJ1-2; 9 bases align to TRBD1. CDR3 size: 16 residues. With 6 bases clipped from V and 5 bases from J, the junction kept 13 bases outside the gene matches. From germline, CDR1 is SGHAT and CDR2 FQNNGV. The CDR3: CASSSLLFGQGYGYTF. As DNA, the CDR3 is TGTGCCAGCAGTTCACTCCTCTTTGGACAGGGGTATGGCTACACCTTC.

This clonotype was recorded only once. DNA of the CDR3: TGCGCCAGCAGCCCGCTGAAACAGGTCTGGACTGAAGCTTTCTTT. Translation: CASSPLKQVWTEAFF. This rearrangement joins TRBV5-1 to TRBJ1-1; the D gene is possibly TRBD1 (5 bases). This CDR3 region has 15 residues. The germline V gene encodes CDR1 SGHRS and CDR2 YFSETQ. Trimming removed 4 bases at V and 5 bases at J, with 18 bases between.

A note on this clonotype: Sequence at one end of the junction differs from germline and may be a read error. This chain joins TRBV6-5 and TRBJ2-1, with D possibly being TRBD2 (5 bases). Germline CDR1 reads MNHEY; CDR2 reads SVGAGI. The CDR3 is 15 amino acids. The CDR3, as DNA: TGTGCCAGCAGTAGGAGCGGCTACTCCCACAATGAGCAGTTCTTC. This codes for CASSRSGYSHNEQFF.

V is TRBV29-1 and J is TRBJ2-5; 10 bases map to TRBD2. The CDR3 loop spans 12 amino acids. Germline trimming cut 3 bases from V and 11 bases from J; bases unmatched to any gene: 6. Germline CDR1 and CDR2: SQVTM and ANQGSEA. The CDR3 coding sequence is TGCAGCGTTGAGGTAGCGGGGGGACTACAGTACTTC. It yields the protein CSVEVAGGLQYF.

This chain joins TRBV20-1 and TRBJ2-4, with 9 bases fitting TRBD2. The V gene's germline CDR1 is DFQATT and CDR2 SNEGSKA (reference sequence). With V trimmed by 4 bases and J by 3 bases, 10 bases remained unmatched. This CDR3 region has 16 residues. The CDR3 DNA is TGCAGTGCTATCATAGCGGGAGCTCGGGGCAAAAACATTCAGTACTTC. Protein product: CSAIIAGARGKNIQYF.